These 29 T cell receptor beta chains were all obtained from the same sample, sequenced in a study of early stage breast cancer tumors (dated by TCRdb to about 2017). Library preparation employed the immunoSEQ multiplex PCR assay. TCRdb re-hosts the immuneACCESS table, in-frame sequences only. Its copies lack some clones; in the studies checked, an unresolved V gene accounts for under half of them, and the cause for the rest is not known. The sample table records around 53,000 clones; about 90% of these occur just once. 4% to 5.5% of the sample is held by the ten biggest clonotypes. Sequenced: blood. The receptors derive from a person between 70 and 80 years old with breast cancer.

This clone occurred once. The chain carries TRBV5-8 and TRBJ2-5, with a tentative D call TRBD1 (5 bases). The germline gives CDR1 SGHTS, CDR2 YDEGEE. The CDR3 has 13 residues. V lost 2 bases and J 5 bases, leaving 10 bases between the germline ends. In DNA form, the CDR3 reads TGTGCCAGCAGCTTTAACAGGCACGAGACCCAGTACTTC. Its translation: CASSFNRHETQYF.

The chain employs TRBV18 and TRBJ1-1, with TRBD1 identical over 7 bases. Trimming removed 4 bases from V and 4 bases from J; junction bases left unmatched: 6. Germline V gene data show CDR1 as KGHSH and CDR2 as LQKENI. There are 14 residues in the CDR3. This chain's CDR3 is CASSLTGEATEAFF. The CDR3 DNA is TGTGCCAGCTCACTAACAGGGGAGGCCACTGAAGCTTTCTTT.

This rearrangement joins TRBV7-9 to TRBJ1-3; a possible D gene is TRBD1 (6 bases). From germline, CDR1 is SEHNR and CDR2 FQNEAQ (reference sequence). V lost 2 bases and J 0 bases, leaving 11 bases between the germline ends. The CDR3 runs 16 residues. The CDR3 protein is CASSLSGGSSGNTIYF. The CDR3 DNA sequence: TGTGCCAGCAGCTTAAGCGGGGGCTCCTCTGGAAACACCATATATTTT.

This chain's CDR3 is CASSSPPSGAETQYF. For the CDR3, the DNA is TGTGCCAGCAGTTCGCCCCCTAGCGGGGCGGAGACCCAGTACTTC. The J gene is TRBJ2-5, the V gene TRBV6-6, with 9 nucleotides matching TRBD2. Per germline, CDR1 MNHNY and CDR2 SVGAGI (reference sequence). Trimming at V came to 4 bases and at J to 5 bases, leaving 8 bases not matched to a gene. The CDR3 runs to 15 residues.

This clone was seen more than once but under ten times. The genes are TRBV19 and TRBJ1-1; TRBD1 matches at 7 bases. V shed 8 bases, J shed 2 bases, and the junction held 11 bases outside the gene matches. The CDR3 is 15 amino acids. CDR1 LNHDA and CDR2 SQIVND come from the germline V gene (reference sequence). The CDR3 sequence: CASRAPGQYNTEAFF. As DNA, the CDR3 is TGTGCCAGTCGAGCACCGGGACAGTACAACACTGAAGCTTTCTTT.

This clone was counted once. CDR3 in amino acids: CAWRGGNEQFF. CDR3 sequence (DNA): TGTGCCTGGAGGGGGGGGAATGAGCAGTTCTTC. The chain recombines TRBV30 with TRBJ2-1, with 7 bases fitting TRBD2. V gave up 3 bases and J gave up 7 bases; unmatched junction bases: 0. CDR1 GTSNPN and CDR2 SVGIG come from the germline V gene (reference sequence). This CDR3 has 11 residues.

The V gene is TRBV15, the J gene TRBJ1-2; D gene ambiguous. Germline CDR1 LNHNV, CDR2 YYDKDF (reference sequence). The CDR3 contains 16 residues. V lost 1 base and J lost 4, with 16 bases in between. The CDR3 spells CATSRGEDRLAYGYTF. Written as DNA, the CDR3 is TGTGCCACCAGCAGAGGGGAGGACCGACTAGCCTATGGCTACACCTTC. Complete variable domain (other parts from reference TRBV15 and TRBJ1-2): DAMVIQNPRYQVTQFGKPVTLSCSQTLNHNVMYWYQQKSSQAPKLLFHYYDKDFNNEADTPDNFQSRRPNTSFCFLDIRSPGLGDTAMYLCATSRGEDRLAYGYTFGSGTRLTVV.

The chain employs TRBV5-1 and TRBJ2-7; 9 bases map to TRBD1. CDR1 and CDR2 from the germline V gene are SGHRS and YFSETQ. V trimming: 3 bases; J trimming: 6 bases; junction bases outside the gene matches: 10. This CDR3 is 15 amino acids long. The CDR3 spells CASSSTGGMLREQYF. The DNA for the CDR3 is TGCGCCAGCAGCTCCACAGGGGGCATGTTGCGCGAGCAGTACTTC.

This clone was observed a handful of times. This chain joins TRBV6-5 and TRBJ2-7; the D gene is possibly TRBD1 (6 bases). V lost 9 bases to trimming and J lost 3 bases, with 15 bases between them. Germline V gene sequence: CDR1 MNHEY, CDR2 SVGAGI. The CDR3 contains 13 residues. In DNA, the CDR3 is TGTGCCAGTAGGACTCGGGGACACTACGAGCAGTACTTC. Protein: CASRTRGHYEQYF.

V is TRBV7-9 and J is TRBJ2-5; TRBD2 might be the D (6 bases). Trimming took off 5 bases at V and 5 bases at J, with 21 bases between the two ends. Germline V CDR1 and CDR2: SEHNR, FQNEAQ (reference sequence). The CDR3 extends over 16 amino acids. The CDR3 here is CASSTTGTPAGETQYF. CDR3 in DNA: TGTGCCAGCAGCACAACCGGGACTCCGGCGGGGGAGACCCAGTACTTC. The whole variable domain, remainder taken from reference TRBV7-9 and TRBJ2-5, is DTGVSQNPRHKITKRGQNVTFRCDPISEHNRLYWYRQTLGQGPEFLTYFQNEAQLEKSRLLSDRFSAERPKGSFSTLEIQRTEQGDSAMYLCASSTTGTPAGETQYFGPGTRLLVL.

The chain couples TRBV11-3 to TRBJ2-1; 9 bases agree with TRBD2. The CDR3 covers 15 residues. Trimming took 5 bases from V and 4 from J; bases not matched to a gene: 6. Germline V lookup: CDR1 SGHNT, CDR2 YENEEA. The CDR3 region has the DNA TGTGCCAGCAGCCTTAGCGGGGGCCCATACAATGAGCAGTTCTTC. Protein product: CASSLSGGPYNEQFF.

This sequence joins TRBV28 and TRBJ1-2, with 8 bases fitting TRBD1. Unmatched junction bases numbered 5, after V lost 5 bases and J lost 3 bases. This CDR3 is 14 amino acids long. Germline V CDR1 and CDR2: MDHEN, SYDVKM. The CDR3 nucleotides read TGTGCCAGCAGTCCTTCAGGGGGCTACTATGGCTACACCTTC. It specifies CASSPSGGYYGYTF.

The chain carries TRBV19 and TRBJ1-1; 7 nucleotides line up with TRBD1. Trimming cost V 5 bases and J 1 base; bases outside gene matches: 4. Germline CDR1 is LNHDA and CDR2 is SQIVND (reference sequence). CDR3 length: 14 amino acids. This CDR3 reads CASSLRDRNTEAFF. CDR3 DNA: TGTGCCAGTAGTCTGCGGGACAGGAACACTGAAGCTTTCTTT.

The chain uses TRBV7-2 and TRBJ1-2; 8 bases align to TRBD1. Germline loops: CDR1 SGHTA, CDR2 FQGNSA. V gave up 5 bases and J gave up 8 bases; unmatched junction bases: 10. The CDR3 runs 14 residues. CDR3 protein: CASSPSTGAVGYTF. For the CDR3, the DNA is TGTGCCAGCAGCCCCTCGACAGGGGCAGTAGGCTACACCTTC.

The CDR3 DNA reads as TGTGCCAGCTCACCACGTACGGGACAGGGAAGGGAAGAGACCCAGTACTTC. Its translation: CASSPRTGQGREETQYF. The chain carries TRBV18 and TRBJ2-5, with TRBD1 identical over 9 bases. With V trimmed by 1 base and J by 3 bases, 9 bases remained unmatched. CDR3 length: 17 amino acids. Looked up from germline, CDR1 is KGHSH and CDR2 is LQKENI.

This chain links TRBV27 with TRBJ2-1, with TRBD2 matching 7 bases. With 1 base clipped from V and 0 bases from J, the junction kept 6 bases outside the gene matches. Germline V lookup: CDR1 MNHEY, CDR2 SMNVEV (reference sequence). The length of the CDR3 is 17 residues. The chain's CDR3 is CASSLYGGGISYNEQFF. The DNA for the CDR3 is TGTGCCAGCAGTTTATATGGGGGAGGGATCTCCTACAATGAGCAGTTCTTC.

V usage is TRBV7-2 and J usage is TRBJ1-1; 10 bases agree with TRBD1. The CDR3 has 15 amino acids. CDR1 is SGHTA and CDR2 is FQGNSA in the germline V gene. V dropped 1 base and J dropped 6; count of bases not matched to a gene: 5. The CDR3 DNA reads TGTGCCAGCAGCTTAGTTCCTGGGACAGGGGCTGAAGCTTTCTTT. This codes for CASSLVPGTGAEAFF.

The CDR3 sequence: CASKDLDSNYGYTF. The CDR3 bases are TGTGCCAGCAAAGACCTGGACAGTAACTATGGCTACACCTTC. The V call is TRBV6-6, the J call TRBJ1-2; a weak D match, TRBD1 (6 bases). Germline V gene lookup returns CDR1 MNHNY and CDR2 SVGAGI (reference sequence). This CDR3 spans 14 amino acids. V lost 7 bases, J lost 1 base, and 13 bases lay in between.

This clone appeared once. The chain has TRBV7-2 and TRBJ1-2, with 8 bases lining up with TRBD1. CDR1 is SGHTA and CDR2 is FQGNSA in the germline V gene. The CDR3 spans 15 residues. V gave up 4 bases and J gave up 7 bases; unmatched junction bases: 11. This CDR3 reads CASSSPGQGGSGYTF. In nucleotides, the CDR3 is TGTGCCAGCAGCTCACCCGGACAGGGCGGGTCTGGCTACACCTTC.

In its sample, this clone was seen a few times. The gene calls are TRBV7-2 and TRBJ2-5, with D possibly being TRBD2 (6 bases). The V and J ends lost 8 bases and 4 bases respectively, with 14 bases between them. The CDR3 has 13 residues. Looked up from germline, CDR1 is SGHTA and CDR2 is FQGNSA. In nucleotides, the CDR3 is TGTGCCAGCGGTTTCCCCGGGGGAGAGACCCAGTACTTC. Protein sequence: CASGFPGGETQYF.

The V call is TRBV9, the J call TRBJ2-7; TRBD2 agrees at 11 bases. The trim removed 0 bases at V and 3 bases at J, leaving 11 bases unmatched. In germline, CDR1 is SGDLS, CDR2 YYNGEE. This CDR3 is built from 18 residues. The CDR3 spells CASSVALAGGLDGYEQYF. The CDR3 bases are TGTGCCAGCAGCGTAGCTTTAGCGGGAGGGCTCGACGGCTACGAGCAGTACTTC. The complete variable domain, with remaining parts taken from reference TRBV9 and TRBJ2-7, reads DSGVTQTPKHLITATGQRVTLRCSPRSGDLSVYWYQQSLDQGLQFLIQYYNGEERAKGNILERFSAQQFPDLHSELNLSSLELGDSALYFCASSVALAGGLDGYEQYFGPGTRLTVT.

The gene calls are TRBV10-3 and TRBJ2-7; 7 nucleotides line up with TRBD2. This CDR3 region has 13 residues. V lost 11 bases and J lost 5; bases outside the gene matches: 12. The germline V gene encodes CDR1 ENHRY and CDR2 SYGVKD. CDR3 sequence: CAAQTSRGDEQYF. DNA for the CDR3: TGTGCCGCCCAGACTAGCCGAGGGGACGAGCAGTACTTC.

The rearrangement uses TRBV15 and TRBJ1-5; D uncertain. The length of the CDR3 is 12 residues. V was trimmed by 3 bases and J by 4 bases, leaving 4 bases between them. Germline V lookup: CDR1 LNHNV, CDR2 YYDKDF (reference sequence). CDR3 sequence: CATSSTNQPQHF. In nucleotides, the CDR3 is TGTGCCACCAGCAGCACAAATCAGCCCCAGCATTTT.

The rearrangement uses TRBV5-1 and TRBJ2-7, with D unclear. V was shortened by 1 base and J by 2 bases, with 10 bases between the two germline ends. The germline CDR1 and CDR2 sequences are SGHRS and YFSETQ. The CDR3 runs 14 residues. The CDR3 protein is CASSLRGLAYEQYF. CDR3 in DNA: TGCGCCAGCAGCTTGCGAGGTTTGGCCTACGAGCAGTACTTC.

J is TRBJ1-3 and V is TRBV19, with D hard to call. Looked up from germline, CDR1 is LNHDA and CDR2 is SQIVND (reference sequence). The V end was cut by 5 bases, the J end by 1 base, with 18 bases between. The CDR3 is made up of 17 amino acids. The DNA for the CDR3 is TGTGCCAGTAGTCCTCGGGCCCCCGGGATGTCTGGAAACACCATATATTTT. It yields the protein CASSPRAPGMSGNTIYF.

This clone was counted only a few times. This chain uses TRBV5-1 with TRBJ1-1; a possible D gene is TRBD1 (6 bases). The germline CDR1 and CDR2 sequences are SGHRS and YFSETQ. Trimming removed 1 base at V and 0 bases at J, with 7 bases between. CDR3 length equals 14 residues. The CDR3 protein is CASSLQGMNTEAFF. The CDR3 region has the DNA TGCGCCAGCAGCTTGCAGGGGATGAACACTGAAGCTTTCTTT.

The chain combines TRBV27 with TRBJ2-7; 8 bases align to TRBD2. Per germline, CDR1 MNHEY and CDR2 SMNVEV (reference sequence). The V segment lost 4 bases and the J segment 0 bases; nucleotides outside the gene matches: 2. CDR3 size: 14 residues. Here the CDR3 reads CASSSTSVSYEQYF. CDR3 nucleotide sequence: TGTGCCAGCAGTTCGACTAGCGTCTCCTACGAGCAGTACTTC.

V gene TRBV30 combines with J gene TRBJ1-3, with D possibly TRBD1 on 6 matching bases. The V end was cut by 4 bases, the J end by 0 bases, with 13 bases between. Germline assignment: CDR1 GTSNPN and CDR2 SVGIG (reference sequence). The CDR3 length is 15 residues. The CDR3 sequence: CAWKKQGNSGNTIYF. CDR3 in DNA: TGTGCCTGGAAGAAACAGGGAAACTCTGGAAACACCATATATTTT.

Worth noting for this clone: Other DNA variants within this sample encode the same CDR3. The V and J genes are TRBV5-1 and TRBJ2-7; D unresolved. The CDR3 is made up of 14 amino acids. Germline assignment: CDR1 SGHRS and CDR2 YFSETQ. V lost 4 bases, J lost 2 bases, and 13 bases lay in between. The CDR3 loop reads CASSLGGGTYEQYF. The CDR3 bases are TGCGCCAGCAGCCTAGGTGGCGGAACCTACGAGCAGTACTTC.